This record covers a single T cell receptor (beta chain). This entry comes from a study of blood T cell repertoires in COVID-19. Across the whole study: Sites across the United States, Italy and Spain contributed samples from acute and convalescent COVID-19. T cells, B-cell-depleted T cells, or PBMCs provided the cDNA or gDNA that served as material.

Methods used by the authors: Reference gene primer amplification gave estimated nucleated cell counts. Assay: immunoSEQ multiplex PCR; the TCRdb copy retains only in-frame clones and omits some. The DNA gave D and trimming, while V, J and clone size come from that table. Altogether around 30,000 clones are present, roughly 87% being singletons, with the ten largest covering approximately 20%. The junction had 8 bases not matched to a gene; V was cut back by 5 bases and J by 3 bases. Germline V lookup: CDR1 MNHEY, CDR2 SMNVEV (reference sequence). The CDR3 is 15 residues long. The sequence was collected from an elderly man with acute or convalescent COVID-19. Sample: peripheral blood. The rearrangement uses TRBV27 and TRBJ2-7; 9 nucleotides agree with TRBD1. The CDR3 DNA follows: TGTGCCAGCAGTGACCGGACAGGGGCCCACTACGAGCAGTACTTC. Translation: CASSDRTGAHYEQYF.